These T cell receptor beta chains were read from a single sample in a study of shared clonotypes between healthy human individuals. TCRdb's copy holds only in-frame clones and misses some; the assay was immunoSEQ multiplex PCR. The sample carries roughly 2.4 million clones, around 95% recorded once. The sequencing sample was made of naive CD4+ T cells sorted from blood. Every receptor here comes from a man aged 18-30 years in good health. CDR3s include the opening cysteine and the closing phenylalanine or tryptophan. The D gene is left open where the match is weak.

V	J	D	DNA	CDR3
TRBV4-3	TRBJ1-6	-	TGCGCCAGCAGCCAAGATACGCAGGGCCGAAATTCACCCCTCCACTTT	CASSQDTQGRNSPLHF
TRBV29-1	TRBJ2-7	TRBD1	TGCAGCGTTGAACTAGGTCCCGGGACAGGTCTTGGGGAGCAGTACTTC	CSVELGPGTGLGEQYF
TRBV7-9	TRBJ1-1	TRBD1	TGTGCCAGCAGCTCAGTGAAGGGGGCGAGAGCTTTCTTT	CASSSVKGARAFF
TRBV6-5	TRBJ1-3	-	TGTGCCAGCAGTTTGACAAATACTGGAAACACCATATATTTT	CASSLTNTGNTIYF
TRBV5-5	TRBJ2-7	-	TGTGCCAGCAGCTCCGGGATCTCCTACGAGCAGTACTTC	CASSSGISYEQYF
TRBV7-3	TRBJ2-1	-	TGTGCCAGCAGGGGGGGTAGCCATGAGCAGTTCTTC	CASRGGSHEQFF
TRBV5-1	TRBJ1-2	-	TGCGCCAGCAGCTTGTCGTCGTTGATGGGGGGCTCTATCTATGGCTACACCTTC	CASSLSSLMGGSIYGYTF
TRBV30	TRBJ2-2	-	TGTGCCTGGAGTGTACCGTCTGGGGAGCTGTTTTTT	CAWSVPSGELFF
TRBV25-1	TRBJ2-3	-	TGTGCCAGCAGTGATTCGGGGGCAGATACGCAGTATTTT	CASSDSGADTQYF
TRBV5-4	TRBJ2-1	TRBD2	TGTGCCAGCAGCTTGGGGGGGACTATCTACAATGAGCAGTTCTTC	CASSLGGTIYNEQFF
TRBV4-1	TRBJ2-1	TRBD1	TGCGCCAGCAGCCAAACCGCCGCAGGGGGAAGCTCCTACAATGAGCAGTTCTTC	CASSQTAAGGSSYNEQFF
TRBV28	TRBJ2-1	-	TGTGCCAGCAGTTCCAGAGTGGGGGCCCACAATGAGCAGTTCTTC	CASSSRVGAHNEQFF
TRBV30	TRBJ1-4	-	TGTGCCTGGAGGTTGGGGGGCAAAACTAATGAAAAACTGTTTTTT	CAWRLGGKTNEKLFF
TRBV28	TRBJ2-7	-	TGTGCCAGCAGTCCCGGGACCTACTCCTACGAGCAGTACTTC	CASSPGTYSYEQYF
TRBV29-1	TRBJ2-3	TRBD1	TGCAGCGTTGGAGGTGGACAGGGGGAACGCACAGATACGCAGTATTTT	CSVGGGQGERTDTQYF
TRBV27	TRBJ1-3	-	TGTGCCAGCAGAACATATCAGTTGGGGGCTGGAAACACCATATATTTT	CASRTYQLGAGNTIYF
TRBV18	TRBJ1-5	-	TGTGCCAGCTCACCTTCCGACTTTTATAGCAATCAGCCCCAGCATTTT	CASSPSDFYSNQPQHF
TRBV11-2	TRBJ2-5	-	TGTGCCAGCAGTAATCCGGGGGACCTTCGGACCCAGTACTTC	CASSNPGDLRTQYF